Below, one TCR beta chain is given with its context. Its antigen is unidentified. This sample is part of a study of CD8 T cells in ankylosing spondylitis. Regarding the study as a whole: The study identified a TCR beta motif of roughly eight highly homologous variants that appeared characteristic of ankylosing spondylitis blood. Significant enrichment of disease-linked clones was reportedly seen in matched ankylosing spondylitis synovial fluid. Several of the motif variants were reported before in synovial fluid and blood from reactive arthritis. Disease-associated clones were CD8+ and fairly uncommon in peripheral blood.

Deletions cut 5 bases from V and 8 bases from J, with 12 bases between. The CDR3 is 11 residues long. Germline V gene lookup returns CDR1 DFQATT and CDR2 SNEGSKA (reference sequence). Molecular-barcoded quantitative 5'-RACE produced these TCR beta libraries. MiXCR, applied by TCRdb to the 5' RACE reads, yields one record per CDR3 protein. Of hundreds of thousands of distinct CDR3 sequences in the sample, 10% to 15% are singletons; the top ten hold 0.45% to 0.6%. The TCR was taken from a male donor with ankylosing spondylitis. Sequencing was carried out using blood, either unsorted or a sorted T cell fraction (not recorded which). This rearrangement joins TRBV20-1 to TRBJ1-2; D is undetermined. In DNA form, the CDR3 reads TGCAGTGCTCCTCAGTTCTACGGCTACACCTTC. Translated: CSAPQFYGYTF.